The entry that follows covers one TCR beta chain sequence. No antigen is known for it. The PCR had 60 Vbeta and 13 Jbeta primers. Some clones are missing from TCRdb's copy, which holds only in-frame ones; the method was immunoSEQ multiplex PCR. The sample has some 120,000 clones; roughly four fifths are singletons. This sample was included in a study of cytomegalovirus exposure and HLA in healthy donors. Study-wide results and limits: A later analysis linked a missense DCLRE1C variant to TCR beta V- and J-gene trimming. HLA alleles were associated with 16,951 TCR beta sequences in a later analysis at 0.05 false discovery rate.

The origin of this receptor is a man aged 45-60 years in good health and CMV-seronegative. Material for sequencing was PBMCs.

The CDR3 DNA is TGTGCCACTTGTCGGGGGACAGAGAACACTGAAGCTTTCTTT. This gives the protein CATCRGTENTEAFF. The chain recombines TRBV6-1 with TRBJ1-1, with 7 positions matching TRBD1. Germline V lookup: CDR1 MNHNS, CDR2 SASEGT. The CDR3 runs to 14 residues. V gave up 10 bases and J gave up 1 base; unmatched junction bases: 9.